The next 3 T cell receptor beta chains were all read from a single sample in a study of T-cell reconstitution after alpha-beta-depleted transplantation in children. The TCRbeta library was prepared with unique molecular identifiers. TCRdb re-derived calls from the PCR reads in MiXCR, one entry per CDR3 protein. The sample yields 150,000 to 200,000 distinct CDR3 sequences, approximately 6.8% seen once. This specimen consisted of PBMCs from the stem cell graft donor, obtained from the stem cell graft. The receptor source for this set is a human donor who donated a stem cell graft to a child with Wiskott-Aldrich syndrome.

This clonotype was observed a handful of times. The chain carries TRBV29-1 and TRBJ2-4, with 7 nucleotides matching TRBD1. The CDR3 spans 16 residues. The V segment lost 1 base and the J segment 7 bases; nucleotides outside the gene matches: 13. Germline values: CDR1 SQVTM, CDR2 ANQGSEA. The CDR3 DNA reads as TGCAGCGTTGAAGTTGGGGCAGGGGGTTTGTTGAACATTCAGTACTTC. Amino acids: CSVEVGAGGLLNIQYF. Full variable domain (rest looked up from reference TRBV29-1 and TRBJ2-4): SAVISQKPSRDICQRGTSLTIQCQVDSQVTMMFWYRQQPGQSLTLIATANQGSEATYESGFVIDKFPISRPNLTFSTLTVSNMSPEDSSIYLCSVEVGAGGLLNIQYFGAGTRLSVL.

This clonotype was observed a handful of times. The chain joins TRBV14 to TRBJ2-3, with 7 bases that match TRBD2. The germline V gene has CDR1 SGHDN and CDR2 FVKESK. With V trimmed by 2 bases and J by 6 bases, 5 bases remained unmatched. This CDR3 has 14 residues. The CDR3 protein is CASSQRDYLDTQYF. DNA for the CDR3: TGTGCCAGCAGCCAAAGGGACTACTTGGATACGCAGTATTTT. Variable domain in full (rest from reference TRBV14 and TRBJ2-3): EAGVTQFPSHSVIEKGQTVTLRCDPISGHDNLYWYRRVMGKEIKFLLHFVKESKQDESGMPNNRFLAERTGGTYSTLKVQPAELEDSGVYFCASSQRDYLDTQYFGPGTRLTVL.

V is TRBV20-1 and J is TRBJ1-1; maybe TRBD1 (6 bases). In germline, CDR1 is DFQATT, CDR2 SNEGSKA (reference sequence). The V gene lost 1 base and the J gene lost 8 bases, with 14 bases spanning the gap. CDR3 length: 13 residues. CDR3 loop: CSARAPGTSEAFF. DNA for the CDR3: TGCAGTGCTAGAGCACCCGGGACAAGCGAAGCTTTCTTT.